The 19 T cell receptor beta chains presented below share a single source sample, sequenced in a study of cytomegalovirus exposure and HLA in healthy donors. Use of 60 Vbeta and 13 Jbeta primers characterized the PCR. TCRdb keeps only in-frame clones here, not all; method: immunoSEQ multiplex PCR. The sample has approximately 130,000 clones, around nine tenths seen once; the top ten hold more than 4%. Sequenced input: PBMCs. These receptors all come from a woman between 25 and 40 years old in good health and CMV-seronegative.

The chain combines TRBV5-1 with TRBJ1-3, with TRBD1 matching over 7 bases. This CDR3 has 16 residues. CDR1 SGHRS and CDR2 YFSETQ come from the germline V gene. Losses at the gene ends were 0 bases for V and 0 bases for J; bases not matched to a gene: 3. The CDR3 reads CASSLEGQLSGNTIYF. The CDR3, as DNA: TGCGCCAGCAGCTTGGAGGGACAGCTCTCTGGAAACACCATATATTTT.

J is TRBJ1-6 and V is TRBV27; D is undetermined. The germline V and J ends were trimmed by 6 bases and 4 bases, with 16 bases remaining between them. The CDR3 contains 16 residues. Germline-derived CDR1 and CDR2 are MNHEY and SMNVEV (reference sequence). The CDR3 protein is CASSRAVGVYNSPLHF. For the CDR3, the DNA is TGTGCCAGCAGCCGTGCGGTAGGAGTTTATAATTCACCCCTCCACTTT.

DNA for the CDR3: TGTGCCAGCAGCCGGGAGAACACTGAAGCTTTCTTT. It is translated as CASSRENTEAFF. V usage is TRBV7-2 and J usage is TRBJ1-1, with D hard to call. Per germline, CDR1 SGHTA and CDR2 FQGNSA. CDR3 length equals 12 residues. Trimming removed 5 bases from V and 1 base from J, with 5 bases in between.

V is TRBV6-1 and J is TRBJ2-7; 12 bases agree with TRBD2. The CDR3 sequence is 14 residues long. Trimming removed 6 bases from V and 5 bases from J; junction bases left unmatched: 5. CDR1 is MNHNS, CDR2 SASEGT, per germline. The CDR3: CASRRLAGVDEQYF. DNA for the CDR3: TGTGCCAGCAGGAGACTAGCGGGAGTAGACGAGCAGTACTTC.

V and J are TRBV19 and TRBJ2-2, with D possibly being TRBD1 (8 bases). Trimming took 6 bases from V and 3 from J, leaving 14 bases between them. The CDR3 is 15 amino acids. Germline CDR1 reads LNHDA; CDR2 reads SQIVND (reference sequence). CDR3 DNA: TGTGCCAGTAGGGGAGGGACAGGCGACACCGGGGAGCTGTTTTTT. It yields the protein CASRGGTGDTGELFF. The variable domain in full, completed from reference TRBV19 and TRBJ2-2, reads DGGITQSPKYLFRKEGQNVTLSCEQNLNHDAMYWYRQDPGQGLRLIYYSQIVNDFQKGDIAEGYSVSREKKESFPLTVTSAQKNPTAFYLCASRGGTGDTGELFFGEGSRLTVL.

The V gene is TRBV7-3, the J gene TRBJ2-1, with 10 bases fitting TRBD2. Trimming cost V 2 bases and J 9 bases; bases outside gene matches: 7. The CDR3 consists of 15 residues. The germline V gene has CDR1 SGHTA and CDR2 FQGTGA. CDR3 sequence: CASSLVPSGSFEQFF. The DNA of the CDR3 is TGTGCCAGCAGCTTAGTTCCTAGCGGGAGTTTTGAGCAGTTCTTC.

The J gene is TRBJ2-7, the V gene TRBV29-1; 8 bases agree with TRBD1. The CDR3 contains 14 residues. With 0 bases clipped from V and 1 base from J, the junction kept 2 bases outside the gene matches. Germline CDR1 SQVTM, CDR2 ANQGSEA. CDR3 amino acids: CSVEDRGLSYEQYF. As DNA, the CDR3 is TGCAGCGTTGAAGACAGGGGGCTATCCTACGAGCAGTACTTC.

This chain uses TRBV13 with TRBJ1-2; possibly TRBD1 for D (6 bases). This CDR3 has 14 amino acids. V was cut by 3 bases and J by 4 bases, with 12 bases left in between. Germline V lookup: CDR1 PRHDT, CDR2 FYEKMQ (reference sequence). CDR3 residues: CASSFGGGGYGYTF. Written as DNA, the CDR3 is TGTGCCAGCAGCTTCGGGGGCGGGGGCTATGGCTACACCTTC. The full variable domain, with the rest looked up from reference TRBV13 and TRBJ1-2, is AAGVIQSPRHLIKEKRETATLKCYPIPRHDTVYWYQQGPGQDPQFLISFYEKMQSDKGSIPDRFSAQQFSDYHSELNMSSLELGDSALYFCASSFGGGGYGYTFGSGTRLTVV.

The CDR3 here is CASSLDSGAYGYTF. CDR3 nucleotide sequence: TGCGCCAGCAGCTTGGATTCAGGGGCCTATGGCTACACCTTC. The V call is TRBV5-1, the J call TRBJ1-2; a possible D gene is TRBD1 (6 bases). Germline-derived CDR1 and CDR2 are SGHRS and YFSETQ. Trimming removed 0 bases from V and 4 bases from J, with 10 bases in between. The CDR3 totals 14 residues.

The chain couples TRBV18 to TRBJ2-7; 8 positions agree with TRBD2. The CDR3 is made up of 14 amino acids. V was pared by 3 bases and J by 4 bases, with 5 bases of the junction left unmatched. Germline CDR1 reads KGHSH; CDR2 reads LQKENI. CDR3 sequence: CASSPNGRGYEQYF. The DNA for the CDR3 is TGTGCCAGCTCACCGAACGGGAGGGGGTACGAGCAGTACTTC.

CDR3 DNA: TGTGCCAGCAGCTTATGTGTGGTGAGGCGAAGCAATCAGCCCCAGCATTTT. This codes for CASSLCVVRRSNQPQHF. The rearrangement uses TRBV7-3 and TRBJ1-5; D remains ambiguous. Germline CDR1 SGHTA, CDR2 FQGTGA. The CDR3 spans 17 residues. The V end was cut by 2 bases, the J end by 1 base, with 15 bases between.

The V gene is TRBV7-2, the J gene TRBJ1-1, with D uncertain. The CDR3 totals 13 residues. In germline, CDR1 is SGHTA, CDR2 FQGNSA. V lost 6 bases and J lost 7, with 15 bases in between. CDR3 sequence reads: CASRAVGTGEAFF. CDR3 sequence (DNA): TGTGCCAGCAGAGCGGTCGGAACGGGTGAAGCTTTCTTT.

The chain uses TRBV28 and TRBJ1-5; tentatively, D is TRBD1 (5 bases). V was shortened by 5 bases and J by 3 bases, with 11 bases between the two germline ends. Per the germline V gene, CDR1 is MDHEN and CDR2 is SYDVKM. The CDR3 covers 14 residues. The CDR3 nucleotides read TGTGCCAGCAGTATCTGGGGCCCCAATCAGCCCCAGCATTTT. Its translation: CASSIWGPNQPQHF.

To note about this clone: At one end, the junction sequence differs from germline, possibly due to a read error. Distinct nucleotide sequences in the sample also encode this CDR3. This chain links TRBV5-1 with TRBJ1-1; 8 bases are a match to TRBD1. This CDR3 has 15 amino acids. Germline V gene data show CDR1 as SGHRS and CDR2 as YFSETQ. CDR3 loop: CASSSRQGMNTEAFF. The CDR3, as DNA: TGCGCCAGCAGCTCCCGACAGGGGATGAATACTGAAGCTTTCTTT. Complete variable domain (other parts from reference TRBV5-1 and TRBJ1-1): KAGVTQTPRYLIKTRGQQVTLSCSPISGHRSVSWYQQTPGQGLQFLFEYFSETQRNKGNFPGRFSGRQFSNSRSEMNVSTLELGDSALYLCASSSRQGMNTEAFFGQGTRLTVV.

The chain has TRBV30 and TRBJ2-7; TRBD1 is a possible D gene (6 bases). Trimming took 0 bases from V and 2 from J, leaving 8 bases between them. This CDR3 contains 13 residues. Per germline, CDR1 GTSNPN and CDR2 SVGIG (reference sequence). The CDR3 DNA sequence: TGTGCCTGGAGTGTAACAGGGCCCTACGAGCAGTACTTC. Amino acid sequence: CAWSVTGPYEQYF. Based on the CDR3 plus reference TRBV30 and TRBJ2-7, the full variable domain is SQTIHQWPATLVQPVGSPLSLECTVEGTSNPNLYWYRQAAGRGLQLLFYSVGIGQISSEVPQNLSASRPQDRQFILSSKKLLLSDSGFYLCAWSVTGPYEQYFGPGTRLTVT.

This chain links TRBV6-1 with TRBJ2-7, with 9 nucleotides matching TRBD1. Germline V gene lookup returns CDR1 MNHNS and CDR2 SASEGT. J was trimmed by 4 bases and V by 4 bases; bases with no gene match: 2. This CDR3 has 13 residues. The CDR3: CASSGDRDYEQYF. The CDR3 region has the DNA TGTGCCAGCAGTGGGGACAGGGATTACGAGCAGTACTTC.

The chain employs TRBV9 and TRBJ1-2; possibly TRBD1 for D (6 bases). V was shortened by 3 bases and J by 4 bases, with 16 bases between the two germline ends. Germline V gives CDR1 SGDLS, CDR2 YYNGEE. The CDR3 is 15 residues long. CDR3 sequence reads: CASSESTVDSYGYTF. The DNA for the CDR3 is TGTGCCAGCAGCGAGAGTACTGTGGACAGCTATGGCTACACCTTC.

This chain uses TRBV19 with TRBJ2-2; D unclear. CDR1 is LNHDA, CDR2 SQIVND, per germline (reference sequence). The length of the CDR3 is 16 residues. V gave up 5 bases and J gave up 1 base, with 14 bases separating them. CDR3 sequence: CASSATPLMNTGELFF. The CDR3 DNA is TGTGCCAGTAGTGCGACTCCTCTTATGAACACCGGGGAGCTGTTTTTT.

The rearrangement links TRBV7-9 to TRBJ2-1; D gene unclear. This CDR3 spans 13 amino acids. Germline V gene data show CDR1 as SEHNR and CDR2 as FQNEAQ (reference sequence). V lost 3 bases and J 8 bases, leaving 11 bases between the germline ends. As DNA, the CDR3 is TGTGCCAGCAGCTTCTACCTTATCGATGAGCAGTTCTTC. It is translated as CASSFYLIDEQFF. Supplemented by reference TRBV7-9 and TRBJ2-1, the full variable domain reads DTGVSQNPRHKITKRGQNVTFRCDPISEHNRLYWYRQTLGQGPEFLTYFQNEAQLEKSRLLSDRFSAERPKGSFSTLEIQRTEQGDSAMYLCASSFYLIDEQFFGPGTRLTVL.